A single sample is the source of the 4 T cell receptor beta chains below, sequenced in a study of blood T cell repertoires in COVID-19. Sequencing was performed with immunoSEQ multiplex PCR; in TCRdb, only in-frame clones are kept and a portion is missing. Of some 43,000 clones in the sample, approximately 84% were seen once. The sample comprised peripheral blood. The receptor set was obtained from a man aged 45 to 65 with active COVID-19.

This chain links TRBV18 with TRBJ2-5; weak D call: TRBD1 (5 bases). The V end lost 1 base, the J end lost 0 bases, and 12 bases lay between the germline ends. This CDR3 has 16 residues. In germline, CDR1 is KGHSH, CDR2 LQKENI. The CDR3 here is CASSPQGAGNQETQYF. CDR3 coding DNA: TGTGCCAGCTCACCACAAGGGGCAGGGAACCAAGAGACCCAGTACTTC. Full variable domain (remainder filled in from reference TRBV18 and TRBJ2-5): NAGVMQNPRHLVRRRGQEARLRCSPMKGHSHVYWYRQLPEEGLKFMVYLQKENIIDESGMPKERFSAEFPKEGPSILRIQQVVRGDSAAYFCASSPQGAGNQETQYFGPGTRLLVL.

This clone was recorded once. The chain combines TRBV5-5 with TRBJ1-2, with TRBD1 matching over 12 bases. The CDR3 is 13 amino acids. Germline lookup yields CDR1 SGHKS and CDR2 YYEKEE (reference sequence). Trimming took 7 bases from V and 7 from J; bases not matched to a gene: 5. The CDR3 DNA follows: TGTGCCAGCTCGGGACAGGGGGCGAGTGGCTACACCTTC. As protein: CASSGQGASGYTF.

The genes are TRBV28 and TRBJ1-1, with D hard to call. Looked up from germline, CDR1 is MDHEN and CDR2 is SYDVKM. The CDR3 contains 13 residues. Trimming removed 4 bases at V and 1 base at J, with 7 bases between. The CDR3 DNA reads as TGTGCCAGCAGTTCTGCGCAGAACACTGAAGCTTTCTTT. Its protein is CASSSAQNTEAFF. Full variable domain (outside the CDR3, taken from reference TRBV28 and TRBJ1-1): DVKVTQSSRYLVKRTGEKVFLECVQDMDHENMFWYRQDPGLGLRLIYFSYDVKMKEKGDIPEGYSVSREKKERFSLILESASTNQTSMYLCASSSAQNTEAFFGQGTRLTVV.

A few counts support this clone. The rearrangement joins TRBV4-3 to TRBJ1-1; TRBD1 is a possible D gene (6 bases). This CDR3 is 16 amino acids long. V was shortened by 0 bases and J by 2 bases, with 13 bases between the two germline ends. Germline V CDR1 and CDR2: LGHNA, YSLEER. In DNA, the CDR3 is TGCGCCAGCAGCCAAGAAATAGGGACACCCAACACTGAAGCTTTCTTT. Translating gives CASSQEIGTPNTEAFF.